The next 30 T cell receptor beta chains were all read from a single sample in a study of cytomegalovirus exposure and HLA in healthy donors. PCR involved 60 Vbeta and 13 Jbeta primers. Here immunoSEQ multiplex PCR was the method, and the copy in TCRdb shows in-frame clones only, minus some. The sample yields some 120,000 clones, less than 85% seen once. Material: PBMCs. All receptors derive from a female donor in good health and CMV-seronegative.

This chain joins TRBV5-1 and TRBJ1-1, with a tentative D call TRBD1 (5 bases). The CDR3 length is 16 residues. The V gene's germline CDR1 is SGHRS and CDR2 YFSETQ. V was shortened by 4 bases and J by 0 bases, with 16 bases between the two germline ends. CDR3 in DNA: TGCGCCAGCAGCCCCCAGGGAGGAGGGATGAACACTGAAGCTTTCTTT. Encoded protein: CASSPQGGGMNTEAFF.

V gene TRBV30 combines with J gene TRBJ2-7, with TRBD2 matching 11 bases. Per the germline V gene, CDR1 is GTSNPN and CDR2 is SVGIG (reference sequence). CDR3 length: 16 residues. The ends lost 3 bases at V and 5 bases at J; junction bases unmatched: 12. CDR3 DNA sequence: TGTGCCTGGAGCCTGCCCCTGACTAGCGGGGTTGACGAGCAGTACTTC. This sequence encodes CAWSLPLTSGVDEQYF.

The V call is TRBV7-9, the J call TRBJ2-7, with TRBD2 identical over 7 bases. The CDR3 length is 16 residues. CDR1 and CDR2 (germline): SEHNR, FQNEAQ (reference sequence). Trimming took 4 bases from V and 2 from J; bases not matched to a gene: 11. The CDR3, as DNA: TGTGCCAGCAGCTCATGGTACAGCGGGATAACCTACGAGCAGTACTTC. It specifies CASSSWYSGITYEQYF.

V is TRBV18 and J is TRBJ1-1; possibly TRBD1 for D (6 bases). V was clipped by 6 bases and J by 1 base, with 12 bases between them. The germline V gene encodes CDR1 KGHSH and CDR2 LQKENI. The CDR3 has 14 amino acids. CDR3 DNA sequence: TGTGCCAGCTCTGACCAACAGGGGAACACTGAAGCTTTCTTT. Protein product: CASSDQQGNTEAFF.

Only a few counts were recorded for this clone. Written as DNA, the CDR3 is TGTGCCAGCAGGCGGGCCCAGGGGTTCTTCTCCTACGAGCAGTACTTC. The encoded protein is CASRRAQGFFSYEQYF. The V call is TRBV28, the J call TRBJ2-7; D possibly corresponds to TRBD1 (6 bases). The germline CDR1 and CDR2 sequences are MDHEN and SYDVKM. The CDR3 sequence is 16 residues long. The V gene lost 6 bases and the J gene lost 0 bases, with 18 bases spanning the gap.

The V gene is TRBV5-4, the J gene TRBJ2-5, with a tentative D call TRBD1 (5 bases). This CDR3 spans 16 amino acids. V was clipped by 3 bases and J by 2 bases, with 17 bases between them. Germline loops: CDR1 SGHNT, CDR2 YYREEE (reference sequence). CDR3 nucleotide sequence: TGTGCCAGCAGCTCAATGCTACAGGCCACTCAAGAGACCCAGTACTTC. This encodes CASSSMLQATQETQYF.

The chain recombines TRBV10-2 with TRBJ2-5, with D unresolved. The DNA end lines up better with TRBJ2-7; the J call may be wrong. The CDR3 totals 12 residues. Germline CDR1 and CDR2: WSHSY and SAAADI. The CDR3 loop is CASSESFYEQYF. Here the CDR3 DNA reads TGCGCCAGCAGTGAGTCGTTCTACGAGCAGTACTTC.

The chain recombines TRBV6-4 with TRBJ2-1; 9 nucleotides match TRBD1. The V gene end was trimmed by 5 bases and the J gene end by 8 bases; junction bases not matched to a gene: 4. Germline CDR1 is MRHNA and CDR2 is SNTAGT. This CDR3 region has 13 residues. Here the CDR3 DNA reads TGTGCCAGCAGTCGACAGGGGGTTGATGAGCAGTTCTTC. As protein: CASSRQGVDEQFF.

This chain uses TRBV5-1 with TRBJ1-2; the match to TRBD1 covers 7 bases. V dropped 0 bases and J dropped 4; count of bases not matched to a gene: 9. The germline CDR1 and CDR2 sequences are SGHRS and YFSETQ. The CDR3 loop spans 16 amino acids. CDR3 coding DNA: TGCGCCAGCAGCTTGGCCCCGGGACAGCCCTTCTATGGCTACACCTTC. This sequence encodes CASSLAPGQPFYGYTF.

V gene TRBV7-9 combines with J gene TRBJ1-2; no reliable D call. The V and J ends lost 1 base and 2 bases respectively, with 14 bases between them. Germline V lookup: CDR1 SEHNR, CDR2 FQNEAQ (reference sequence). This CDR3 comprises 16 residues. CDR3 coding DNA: TGTGCCAGCAGCTTAGGAACGGACTCCCCAAACTATGGCTACACCTTC. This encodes CASSLGTDSPNYGYTF.

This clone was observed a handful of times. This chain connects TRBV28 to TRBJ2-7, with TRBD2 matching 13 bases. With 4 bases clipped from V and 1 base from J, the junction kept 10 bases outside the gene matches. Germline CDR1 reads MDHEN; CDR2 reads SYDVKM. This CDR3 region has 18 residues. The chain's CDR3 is CASSSLTSGRSLSYEQYF. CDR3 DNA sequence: TGTGCCAGCAGTTCCCTGACTAGCGGGAGGAGCTTATCCTACGAGCAGTACTTC.

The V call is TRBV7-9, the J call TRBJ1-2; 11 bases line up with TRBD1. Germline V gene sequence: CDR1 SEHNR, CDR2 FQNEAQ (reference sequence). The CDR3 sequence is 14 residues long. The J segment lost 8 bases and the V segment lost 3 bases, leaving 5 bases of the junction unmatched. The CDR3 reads CASSFGQGARGYTF. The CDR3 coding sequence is TGTGCCAGCAGCTTTGGACAGGGGGCGCGGGGCTACACCTTC.

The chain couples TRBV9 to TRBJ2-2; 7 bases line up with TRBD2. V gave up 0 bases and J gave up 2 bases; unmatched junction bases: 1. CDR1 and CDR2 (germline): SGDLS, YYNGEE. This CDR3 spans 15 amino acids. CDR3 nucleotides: TGTGCCAGCAGCGTAGCAGCGGGAAACACCGGGGAGCTGTTTTTT. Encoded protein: CASSVAAGNTGELFF.

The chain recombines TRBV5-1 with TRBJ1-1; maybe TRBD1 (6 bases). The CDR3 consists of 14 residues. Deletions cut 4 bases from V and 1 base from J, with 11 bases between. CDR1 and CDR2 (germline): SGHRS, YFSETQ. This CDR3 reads CASSPGVQNTEAFF. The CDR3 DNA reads TGCGCCAGCAGCCCAGGGGTCCAGAACACTGAAGCTTTCTTT.

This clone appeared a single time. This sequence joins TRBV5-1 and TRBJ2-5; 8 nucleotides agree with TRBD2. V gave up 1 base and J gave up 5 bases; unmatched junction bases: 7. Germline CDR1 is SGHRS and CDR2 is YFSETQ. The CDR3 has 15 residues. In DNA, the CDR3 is TGCGCCAGCAGCTTGTTACGGGAGGGAGGGGAGACCCAGTACTTC. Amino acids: CASSLLREGGETQYF.

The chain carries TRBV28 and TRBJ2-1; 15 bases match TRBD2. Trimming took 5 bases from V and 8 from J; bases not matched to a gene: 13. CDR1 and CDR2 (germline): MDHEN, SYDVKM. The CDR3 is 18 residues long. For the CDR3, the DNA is TGTGCCAGCAGTCCTAGGACTAGCGGGAGGGCCCAAGTCCATGAGCAGTTCTTC. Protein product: CASSPRTSGRAQVHEQFF.

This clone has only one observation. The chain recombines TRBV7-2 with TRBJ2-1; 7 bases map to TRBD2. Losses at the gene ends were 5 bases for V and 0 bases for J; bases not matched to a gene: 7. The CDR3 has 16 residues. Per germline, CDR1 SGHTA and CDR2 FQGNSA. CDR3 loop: CASSQSLAASYNEQFF. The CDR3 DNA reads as TGTGCCAGCAGCCAAAGCCTAGCGGCCTCCTACAATGAGCAGTTCTTC.

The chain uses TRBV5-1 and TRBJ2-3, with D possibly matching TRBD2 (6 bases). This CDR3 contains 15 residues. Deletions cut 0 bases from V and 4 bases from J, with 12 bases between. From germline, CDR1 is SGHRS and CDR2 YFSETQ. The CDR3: CASSLAVAGSDTQYF. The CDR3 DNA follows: TGCGCCAGCAGCTTGGCTGTCGCGGGGTCAGATACGCAGTATTTT.

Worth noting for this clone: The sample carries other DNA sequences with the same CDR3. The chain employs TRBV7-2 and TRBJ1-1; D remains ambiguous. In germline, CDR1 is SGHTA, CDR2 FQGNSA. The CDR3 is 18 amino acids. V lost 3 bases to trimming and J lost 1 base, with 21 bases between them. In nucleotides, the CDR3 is TGTGCCAGCAGCTTTACCCCGGAGGTCCCCGAATCGAACACTGAAGCTTTCTTT. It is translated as CASSFTPEVPESNTEAFF.

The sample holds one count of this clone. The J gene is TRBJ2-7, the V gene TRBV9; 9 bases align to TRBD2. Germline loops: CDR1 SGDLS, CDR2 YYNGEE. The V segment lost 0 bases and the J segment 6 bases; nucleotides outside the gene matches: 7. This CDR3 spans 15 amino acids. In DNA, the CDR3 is TGTGCCAGCAGCGTAGGGCCTAGCGGGACAACCGAGCAGTACTTC. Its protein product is CASSVGPSGTTEQYF.

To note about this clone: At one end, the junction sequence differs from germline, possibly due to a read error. This CDR3 is CARSADQETQYF. The CDR3, as DNA: TGTGCCCGGAGTGCTGATCAGGAGACCCAGTACTTC. The V call is TRBV30, the J call TRBJ2-5; D is ambiguous. The CDR3 contains 12 residues. CDR1 GTSNPN and CDR2 SVGIG come from the germline V gene (reference sequence).

The CDR3 coding sequence is TGTGCCAGCAGCGTAGGAGCGGGAGGGCCGGGAGATACGCAGTATTTT. Amino acid sequence: CASSVGAGGPGDTQYF. This chain joins TRBV9 and TRBJ2-3, with 10 bases aligning to TRBD2. The CDR3 covers 16 residues. The germline gives CDR1 SGDLS, CDR2 YYNGEE. The J segment lost 5 bases and the V segment lost 0 bases, leaving 6 bases of the junction unmatched.

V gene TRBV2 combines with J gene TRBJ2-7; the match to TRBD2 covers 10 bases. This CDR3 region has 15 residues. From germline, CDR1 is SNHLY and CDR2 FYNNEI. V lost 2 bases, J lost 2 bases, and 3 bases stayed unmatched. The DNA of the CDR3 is TGTGCCAGCAGTGAAAAGCGGGAGGGCCCCTACGAGCAGTACTTC. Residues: CASSEKREGPYEQYF.

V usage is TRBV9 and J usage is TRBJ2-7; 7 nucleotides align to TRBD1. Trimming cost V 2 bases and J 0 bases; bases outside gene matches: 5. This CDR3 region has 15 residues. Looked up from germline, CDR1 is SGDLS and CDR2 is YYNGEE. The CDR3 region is CASSVGQFPSYEQYF. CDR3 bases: TGTGCCAGCAGCGTGGGACAGTTTCCCTCCTACGAGCAGTACTTC.

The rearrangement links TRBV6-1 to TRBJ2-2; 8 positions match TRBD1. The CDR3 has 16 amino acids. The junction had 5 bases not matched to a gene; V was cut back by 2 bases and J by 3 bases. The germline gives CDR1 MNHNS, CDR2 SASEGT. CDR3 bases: TGTGCCAGCAGTGAATCGGCAGGGGGCGACACCGGGGAGCTGTTTTTT. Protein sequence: CASSESAGGDTGELFF.

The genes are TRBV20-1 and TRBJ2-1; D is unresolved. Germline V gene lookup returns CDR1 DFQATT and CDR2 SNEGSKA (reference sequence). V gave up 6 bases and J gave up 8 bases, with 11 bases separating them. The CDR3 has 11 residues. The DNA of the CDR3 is TGCAGTGCCGAGGTAGTATATGAGCAGTTCTTC. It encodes CSAEVVYEQFF.

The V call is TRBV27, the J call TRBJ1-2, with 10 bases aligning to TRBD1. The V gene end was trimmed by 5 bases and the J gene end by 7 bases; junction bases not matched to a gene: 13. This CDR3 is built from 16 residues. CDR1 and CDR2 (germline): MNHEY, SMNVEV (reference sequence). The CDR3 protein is CASSLSRDRGRGGYTF. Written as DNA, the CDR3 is TGTGCCAGCAGTCTTTCCCGGGACAGGGGAAGGGGTGGCTACACCTTC.

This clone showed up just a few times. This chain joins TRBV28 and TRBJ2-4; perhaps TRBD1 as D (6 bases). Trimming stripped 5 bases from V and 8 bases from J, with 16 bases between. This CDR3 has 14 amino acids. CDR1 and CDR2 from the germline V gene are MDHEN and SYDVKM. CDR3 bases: TGTGCCAGCAGTAACCGGGACATCGGGTACATTCAGTACTTC. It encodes CASSNRDIGYIQYF.

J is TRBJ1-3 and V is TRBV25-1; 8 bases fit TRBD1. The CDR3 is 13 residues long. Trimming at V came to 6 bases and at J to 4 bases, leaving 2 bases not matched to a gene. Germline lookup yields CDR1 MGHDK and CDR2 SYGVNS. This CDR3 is CASRTGAGNTIYF. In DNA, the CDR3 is TGTGCCAGCAGGACAGGGGCAGGAAACACCATATATTTT.

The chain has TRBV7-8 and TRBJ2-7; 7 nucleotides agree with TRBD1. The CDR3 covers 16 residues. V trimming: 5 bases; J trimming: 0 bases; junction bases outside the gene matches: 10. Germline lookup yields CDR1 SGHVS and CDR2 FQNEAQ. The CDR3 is CASSRNYWDSSYEQYF. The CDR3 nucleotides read TGTGCCAGCAGCCGAAACTATTGGGACAGCTCCTACGAGCAGTACTTC.